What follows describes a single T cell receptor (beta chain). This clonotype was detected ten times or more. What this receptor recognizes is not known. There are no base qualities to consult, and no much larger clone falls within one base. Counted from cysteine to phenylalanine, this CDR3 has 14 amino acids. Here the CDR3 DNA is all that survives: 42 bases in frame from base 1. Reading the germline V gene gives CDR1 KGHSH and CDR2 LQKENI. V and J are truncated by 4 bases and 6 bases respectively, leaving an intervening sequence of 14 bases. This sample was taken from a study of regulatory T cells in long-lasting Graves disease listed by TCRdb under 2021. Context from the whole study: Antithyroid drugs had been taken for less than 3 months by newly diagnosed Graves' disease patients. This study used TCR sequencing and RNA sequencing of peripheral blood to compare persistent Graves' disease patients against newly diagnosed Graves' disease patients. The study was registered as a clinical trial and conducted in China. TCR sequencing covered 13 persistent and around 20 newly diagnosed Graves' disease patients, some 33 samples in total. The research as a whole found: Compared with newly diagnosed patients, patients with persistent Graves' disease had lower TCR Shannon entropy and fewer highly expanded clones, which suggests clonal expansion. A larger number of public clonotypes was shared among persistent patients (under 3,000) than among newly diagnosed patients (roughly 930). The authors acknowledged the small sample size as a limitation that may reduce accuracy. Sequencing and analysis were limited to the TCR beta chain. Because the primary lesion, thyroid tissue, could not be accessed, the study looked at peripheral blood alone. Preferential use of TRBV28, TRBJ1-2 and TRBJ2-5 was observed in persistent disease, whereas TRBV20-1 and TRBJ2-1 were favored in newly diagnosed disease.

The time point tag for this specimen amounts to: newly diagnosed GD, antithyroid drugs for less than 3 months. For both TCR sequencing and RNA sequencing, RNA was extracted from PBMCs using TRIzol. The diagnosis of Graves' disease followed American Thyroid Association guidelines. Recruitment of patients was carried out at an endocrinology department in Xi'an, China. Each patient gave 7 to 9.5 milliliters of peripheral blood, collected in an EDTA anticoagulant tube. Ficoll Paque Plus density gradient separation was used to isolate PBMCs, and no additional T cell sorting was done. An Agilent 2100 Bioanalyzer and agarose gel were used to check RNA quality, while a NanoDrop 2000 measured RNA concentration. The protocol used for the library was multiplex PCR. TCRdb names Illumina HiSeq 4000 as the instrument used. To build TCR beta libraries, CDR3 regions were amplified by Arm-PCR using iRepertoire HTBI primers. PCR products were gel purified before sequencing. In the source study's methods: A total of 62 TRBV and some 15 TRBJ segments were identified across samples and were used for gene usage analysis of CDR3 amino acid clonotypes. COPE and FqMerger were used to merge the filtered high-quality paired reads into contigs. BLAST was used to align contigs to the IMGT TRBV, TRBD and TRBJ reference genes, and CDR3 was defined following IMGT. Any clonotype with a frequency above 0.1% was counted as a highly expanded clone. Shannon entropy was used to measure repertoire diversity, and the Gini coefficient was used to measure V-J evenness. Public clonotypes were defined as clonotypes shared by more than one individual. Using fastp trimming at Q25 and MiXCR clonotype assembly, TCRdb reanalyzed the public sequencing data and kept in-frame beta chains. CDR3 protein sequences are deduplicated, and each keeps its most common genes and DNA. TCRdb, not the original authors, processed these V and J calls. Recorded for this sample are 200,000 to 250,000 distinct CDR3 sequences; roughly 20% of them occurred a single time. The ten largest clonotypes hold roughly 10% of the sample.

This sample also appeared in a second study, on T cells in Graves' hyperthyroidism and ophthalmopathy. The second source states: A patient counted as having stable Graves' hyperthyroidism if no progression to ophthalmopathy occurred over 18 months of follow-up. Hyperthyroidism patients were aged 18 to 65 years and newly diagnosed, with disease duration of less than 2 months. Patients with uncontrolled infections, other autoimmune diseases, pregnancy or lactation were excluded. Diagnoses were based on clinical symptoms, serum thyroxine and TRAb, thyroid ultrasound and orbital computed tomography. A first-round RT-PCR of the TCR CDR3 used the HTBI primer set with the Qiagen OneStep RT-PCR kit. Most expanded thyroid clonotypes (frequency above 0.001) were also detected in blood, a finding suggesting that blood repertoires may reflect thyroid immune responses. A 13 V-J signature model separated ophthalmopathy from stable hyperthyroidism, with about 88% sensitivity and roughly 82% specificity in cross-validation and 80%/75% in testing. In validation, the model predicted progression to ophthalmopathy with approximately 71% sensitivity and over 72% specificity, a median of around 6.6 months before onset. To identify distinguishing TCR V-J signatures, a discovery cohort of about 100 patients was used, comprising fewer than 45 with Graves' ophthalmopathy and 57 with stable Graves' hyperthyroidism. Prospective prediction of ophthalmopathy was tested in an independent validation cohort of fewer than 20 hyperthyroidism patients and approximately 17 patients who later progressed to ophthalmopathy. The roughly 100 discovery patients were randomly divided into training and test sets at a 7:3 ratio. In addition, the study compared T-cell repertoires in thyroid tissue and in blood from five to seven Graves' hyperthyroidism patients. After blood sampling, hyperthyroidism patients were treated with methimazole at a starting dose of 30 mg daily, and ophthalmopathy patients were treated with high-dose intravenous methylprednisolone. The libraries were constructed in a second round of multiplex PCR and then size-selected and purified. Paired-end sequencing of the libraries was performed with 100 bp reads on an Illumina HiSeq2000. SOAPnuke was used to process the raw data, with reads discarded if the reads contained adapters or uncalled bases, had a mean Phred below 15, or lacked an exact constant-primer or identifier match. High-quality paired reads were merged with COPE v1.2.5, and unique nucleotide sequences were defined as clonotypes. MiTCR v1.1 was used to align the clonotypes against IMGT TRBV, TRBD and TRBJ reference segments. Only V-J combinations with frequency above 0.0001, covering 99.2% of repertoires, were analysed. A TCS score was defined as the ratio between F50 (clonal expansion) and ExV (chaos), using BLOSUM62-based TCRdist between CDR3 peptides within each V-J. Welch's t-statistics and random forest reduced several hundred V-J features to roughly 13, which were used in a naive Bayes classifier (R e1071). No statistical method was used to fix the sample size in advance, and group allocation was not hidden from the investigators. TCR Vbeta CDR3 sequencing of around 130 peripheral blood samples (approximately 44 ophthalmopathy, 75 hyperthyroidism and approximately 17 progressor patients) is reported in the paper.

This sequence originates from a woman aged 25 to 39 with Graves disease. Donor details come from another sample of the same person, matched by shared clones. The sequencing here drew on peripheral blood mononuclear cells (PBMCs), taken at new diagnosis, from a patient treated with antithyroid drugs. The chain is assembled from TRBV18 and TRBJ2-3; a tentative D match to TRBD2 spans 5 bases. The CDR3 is CASSLASTGDTQYF. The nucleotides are TGTGCCAGCTCACTAGCGAGCACGGGGGATACGCAGTATTTT.